The source of this T cell receptor (beta chain) is a study of spatial heterogeneity in lung cancer. Study background: Among detected sequences, beta-chain ones consistently exceeded alpha-chain ones in number. General observations from the study: More often at tumor resection than at routine follow-up, ubiquitous expanded tumor TCRs were detected in the blood.

Time point reported: sample taken at primary tumor resection. Unsorted whole RNA from tumor, nontumor lung or frozen PBMC underwent sequencing. This clonotype was counted ten times or more. What it binds is unknown. Trimming removed 3 bases from V and 0 bases from J, with 11 bases in between. The CDR3 length is 16 residues. Germline V gene sequence: CDR1 KGHSH, CDR2 LQKENI. TCRdb independently ran MiXCR on the 5' RACE reads; one entry per CDR3 protein. The repertoire holds approximately 9,400 distinct CDR3 sequences, with roughly 5.1% as singletons. The chain uses TRBV18 and TRBJ2-2, with D perhaps matching TRBD1 (5 bases). This specimen was PBMCs, taken at surgery. This TCR derives from a male donor with early-stage non-small cell lung cancer. CDR3 DNA sequence: TGTGCCAGCTCACCCAGGGTGGACGCGAACACCGGGGAGCTGTTTTTT. Translating it yields CASSPRVDANTGELFF. The complete variable domain, with remaining parts taken from reference TRBV18 and TRBJ2-2, reads NAGVMQNPRHLVRRRGQEARLRCSPMKGHSHVYWYRQLPEEGLKFMVYLQKENIIDESGMPKERFSAEFPKEGPSILRIQQVVRGDSAAYFCASSPRVDANTGELFFGEGSRLTVL.